These 12 T cell receptor beta chains share one sample of origin, sequenced in a study of blood T cells in healthy people across ages. The authors ran a second PCR of about 7 to 11 cycles using a sample-barcoded 5' primer and a J-beta primer mix. Each CDR3 protein is one row after TCRdb ran MiXCR on the 5' RACE reads. Counted here are 600,000 or so distinct CDR3 sequences, roughly 48% occurring once; the ten biggest clones make up about 26%. Sequenced sample: blood. These receptors originate from an elderly man in good health.

This clonotype was detected a few times. This chain joins TRBV2 and TRBJ2-4; a possible D gene is TRBD1 (6 bases). The J call could be wrong; TRBJ2-7 is a better fit for the DNA end. The CDR3 consists of 13 residues. Germline values: CDR1 SNHLY, CDR2 FYNNEI. The CDR3 here is CASSADRSHEQYF. CDR3 DNA sequence: TGTGCCAGCAGTGCAGACAGGTCCCACGAGCAGTACTTC.

This clonotype came up a few times. The chain is built from TRBV7-2 and TRBJ2-1; 9 positions match TRBD2. This CDR3 is 16 amino acids long. Per germline, CDR1 SGHTA and CDR2 FQGNSA. Trimming took 2 bases from V and 5 from J; bases not matched to a gene: 7. CDR3 sequence reads: CASSLMQRGDNNEQFF. For the CDR3, the DNA is TGTGCCAGCAGCTTAATGCAGCGGGGGGATAACAATGAGCAGTTCTTC.

The chain uses TRBV4-1 and TRBJ1-2; D uncertain. Trimming cost V 0 bases and J 8 bases, with 13 bases left between them. There are 14 residues in the CDR3. Germline V gene data show CDR1 as MGHRA and CDR2 as YSYEKL. CDR3 sequence reads: CASSQDATMGGYTF. As DNA, the CDR3 is TGCGCCAGCAGCCAAGATGCCACAATGGGCGGCTACACCTTC.

Only a few counts were recorded for this clonotype. The chain uses TRBV27 and TRBJ2-1, with TRBD2 as a possible D gene (6 bases). There are 12 residues in the CDR3. Trimming stripped 5 bases from V and 9 bases from J, with 11 bases between. Germline CDR1 reads MNHEY; CDR2 reads SMNVEV (reference sequence). This CDR3 is CASSITGSEQFF. CDR3 sequence (DNA): TGTGCCAGCAGTATCACCGGGAGTGAGCAGTTCTTC.

V is TRBV4-1 and J is TRBJ2-7, with TRBD1 matching 7 bases. CDR1 is MGHRA, CDR2 YSYEKL, per germline. The V segment lost 0 bases and the J segment 2 bases; nucleotides outside the gene matches: 7. This CDR3 comprises 16 residues. The CDR3 region is CASSQDADRAPYEQYF. CDR3 nucleotides: TGCGCCAGCAGCCAAGATGCCGACAGGGCCCCCTACGAGCAGTACTTC.

The sample holds many counts of this clonotype. The chain recombines TRBV12-3 or TRBV12-4 with TRBJ1-2, with D tentatively TRBD1 (6 bases). The CDR3 spans 11 residues. V dropped 5 bases and J dropped 11 bases, with 12 bases sitting between them. The CDR3 sequence is CASSSRTAYTF. The CDR3 DNA reads TGTGCCAGCAGTAGCAGGACAGCGTACACCTTC.

This clonotype has only one observation. Written as DNA, the CDR3 is TGTGCCAGCAGCCAAATAGAATACACTGAAGCTTTCTTT. It yields the protein CASSQIEYTEAFF. This chain links TRBV7-2 with TRBJ1-1; D is ambiguous. Trimming left V 5 bases short and J 3 bases short, with 10 bases between. The CDR3 spans 13 residues. Germline V gene data show CDR1 as SGHTA and CDR2 as FQGNSA.

This sequence joins TRBV27 and TRBJ2-1, with TRBD1 matching over 7 bases. Trimming removed 2 bases from V and 4 bases from J; junction bases left unmatched: 2. This CDR3 has 14 amino acids. Germline V gene lookup returns CDR1 MNHEY and CDR2 SMNVEV (reference sequence). CDR3 DNA sequence: TGTGCCAGCAGTTTACAGGGGGAGTACAATGAGCAGTTCTTC. Encoded protein: CASSLQGEYNEQFF.

This clonotype was seen a single time. The genes are TRBV6-2 or TRBV6-3 and TRBJ2-1; 13 bases map to TRBD2. This CDR3 contains 16 residues. V was pared by 6 bases and J by 6 bases, with 8 bases of the junction left unmatched. Germline V gene lookup returns CDR1 MNHEY and CDR2 SVGEGT. The CDR3 here is CASSDGTSGNPNEQFF. The CDR3, as DNA: TGTGCCAGCAGCGACGGGACTAGCGGGAATCCCAATGAGCAGTTCTTC.

This sequence joins TRBV12-3 or TRBV12-4 and TRBJ2-7; D is ambiguous. The CDR3 spans 11 residues. V gave up 10 bases and J gave up 0 bases, with 7 bases separating them. In nucleotides, the CDR3 is TGTGCCAACAGAAGCTCCTACGAGCAGTACTTC. It is translated as CANRSSYEQYF.

J is TRBJ2-1 and V is TRBV9, with D unresolved. V was cut by 6 bases and J by 2 bases, with 9 bases left in between. Germline-derived CDR1 and CDR2 are SGDLS and YYNGEE. The CDR3 has 13 amino acids. The CDR3 is CASINRTYNEQFF. The CDR3 bases are TGTGCCAGCATCAATAGGACCTACAATGAGCAGTTCTTC.

Written as DNA, the CDR3 is TGTGCCATCAGTGACCCCGGGGAGGGGGCGACAGACAATGAGCAGTTCTTC. Protein sequence: CAISDPGEGATDNEQFF. The gene calls are TRBV10-3 and TRBJ2-1, with D tentatively TRBD1 or TRBD2 (7 bases each). CDR3 length: 17 residues. Trimming stripped 3 bases from V and 5 bases from J, with 20 bases between. The germline V gene encodes CDR1 ENHRY and CDR2 SYGVKD.